Detailed here is one T cell receptor beta chain. The antigen it recognizes is unknown. One base away there is no much larger clone; base qualities are not given. The sample comes from a study of control samples from healthy donors and cancer patients (dated by TCRdb to between 2020 and 2021). The library was generated by the immunoSEQ multiplex PCR assay. Held by TCRdb, this immuneACCESS table contains in-frame sequences only and omits some clones. Under half of the omission traces to an unresolved V gene where checked; the cause of the rest is unknown. The sample table holds tens of thousands of clones, of which 70% to 80% were seen once. The top ten clones comprise about 20% of the sample. The germline V gene (reference sequence) gives CDR1 as LNHDA and CDR2 as SQIVND. The CDR3 starts with the cysteine, ends with the phenylalanine, and has 17 residues. CDR3 DNA only is kept here, 51 bases in frame from base 1. The junction shows trimming of 6 bases on V and 10 bases on J, plus 28 bases between the germline ends.

The sequenced sample was PBMCs. The rearranged chain carries TRBV19 and TRBJ2-1; a weak D assignment points to TRBD1 (6 bases agree). This sequence was found in a man aged 60-69 years with head and neck cancer. This receptor carries the CDR3 CASSLQPRGASVGEQFF. The sequenced DNA is TGTGCCAGTAGCCTACAGCCCAGGGGAGCGTCCGTAGGGGAGCAGTTCTTC.